These 27 T cell receptor beta chains share one sample of origin, sequenced in a study of blood T cell repertoires in COVID-19. Assay: immunoSEQ multiplex PCR; the TCRdb copy retains only in-frame clones and omits some. Of a few hundred thousand clones in the sample, nearly 90% were seen once. Material for sequencing was PBMCs or T cells enriched from blood (not recorded which). The source of these receptors is a woman between 18 and 29 years old who had been exposed to COVID-19.

This chain uses TRBV28 with TRBJ1-2, with TRBD1 as a possible D gene (5 bases). The CDR3 extends over 15 amino acids. Per germline, CDR1 MDHEN and CDR2 SYDVKM. V shed 4 bases and J shed 5 bases, with 17 bases lying between them. The CDR3 reads CASSSVTGGGYGYTF. In DNA form, the CDR3 reads TGTGCCAGCAGTTCCGTTACAGGTGGAGGGTATGGCTACACCTTC.

This chain joins TRBV19 and TRBJ2-2; D unclear. V lost 3 bases to trimming and J lost 6 bases, with 8 bases between them. The CDR3 extends over 13 amino acids. Per germline, CDR1 LNHDA and CDR2 SQIVND (reference sequence). The CDR3 region has the DNA TGTGCCAGTAGTATGGGCCTCGCCGGGGAGCTGTTTTTT. Encoded protein: CASSMGLAGELFF.

The genes are TRBV10-1 and TRBJ2-2; 8 nucleotides agree with TRBD2. The V segment lost 3 bases and the J segment 5 bases; nucleotides outside the gene matches: 5. The germline V gene has CDR1 WNHNN and CDR2 SYGVQD (reference sequence). This CDR3 contains 15 residues. The CDR3 nucleotides are TGCGCCAGCAGTGACGGGACTAGTTGGACCGGGGAGCTGTTTTTT. It encodes CASSDGTSWTGELFF.

The chain uses TRBV2 and TRBJ1-2; 11 positions agree with TRBD1. The CDR3 runs to 14 residues. CDR1 is SNHLY and CDR2 is FYNNEI in the germline V gene. Trimming cost V 7 bases and J 4 bases; bases outside gene matches: 5. CDR3 amino acids: CASKDGTGGYGYTF. CDR3 in DNA: TGTGCCAGCAAGGACGGGACAGGGGGCTATGGCTACACCTTC.

V gene TRBV13 combines with J gene TRBJ1-2; D may be TRBD1 (5 bases). This CDR3 has 14 amino acids. Trimming cost V 1 base and J 0 bases, with 6 bases left between them. Germline assignment: CDR1 PRHDT and CDR2 FYEKMQ (reference sequence). The CDR3 reads CASSLEGTNYGYTF. The CDR3 DNA sequence: TGTGCCAGCAGCTTAGAGGGGACTAACTATGGCTACACCTTC.

V is TRBV4-1 and J is TRBJ2-7; D gene ambiguous. Trimming removed 0 bases from V and 3 bases from J, with 12 bases in between. This CDR3 has 15 amino acids. Looked up from germline, CDR1 is MGHRA and CDR2 is YSYEKL. CDR3 amino acids: CASSQEGATFYEQYF. The CDR3 region has the DNA TGCGCCAGCAGCCAAGAAGGAGCGACCTTCTACGAGCAGTACTTC.

This rearrangement joins TRBV25-1 to TRBJ2-3; 12 bases fit TRBD1. V shed 5 bases, J shed 5 bases, and the junction held 8 bases outside the gene matches. The CDR3 is made up of 16 amino acids. Germline V gives CDR1 MGHDK, CDR2 SYGVNS. This CDR3 reads CASSQWGQGAEDTQYF. In DNA form, the CDR3 reads TGTGCCAGCAGTCAGTGGGGACAGGGGGCCGAAGATACGCAGTATTTT. The full variable domain, rest sourced from reference TRBV25-1 and TRBJ2-3, is EADIYQTPRYLVIGTGKKITLECSQTMGHDKMYWYQQDPGMELHLIHYSYGVNSTEKGDLSSESTVSRIRTEHFPLTLESARPSHTSQYLCASSQWGQGAEDTQYFGPGTRLTVL.

The chain combines TRBV6-5 with TRBJ2-7, with a tentative D call TRBD2 (5 bases). Germline V gene lookup returns CDR1 MNHEY and CDR2 SVGAGI. The CDR3 runs to 11 residues. Trimming left V 8 bases short and J 5 bases short, with 10 bases between. The CDR3 loop is CASRNGDEQYF. The CDR3 DNA reads as TGTGCCAGCCGGAACGGGGACGAGCAGTACTTC.

The chain carries TRBV28 and TRBJ1-2; 9 bases align to TRBD1. This CDR3 has 13 residues. J gave up 4 bases and V 6 bases, and 3 bases lay outside the gene matches. Germline V gene sequence: CDR1 MDHEN, CDR2 SYDVKM. This chain's CDR3 is CASSRTGAYGYTF. The CDR3 DNA reads as TGTGCCAGCAGCCGGACAGGGGCCTATGGCTACACCTTC.

V and J are TRBV29-1 and TRBJ2-7; D possibly corresponds to TRBD1 (6 bases). Germline CDR1 and CDR2: SQVTM and ANQGSEA. V shed 7 bases and J shed 0 bases, with 16 bases lying between them. The CDR3 runs to 14 residues. Here the CDR3 DNA reads TGCAGCGACCTCCTGACAGGACTCTCCTACGAGCAGTACTTC. Its protein is CSDLLTGLSYEQYF.

The V gene is TRBV7-6, the J gene TRBJ2-3; 14 nucleotides match TRBD2. Germline-derived CDR1 and CDR2 are SGHVS and FNYEAQ. The CDR3 consists of 18 residues. J lost 12 bases, V lost 5 bases, and 19 bases had no gene match. The CDR3 sequence is CASSPTGGGTSGSVSQYF. DNA of the CDR3: TGTGCCAGCAGCCCGACCGGGGGGGGGACTAGCGGGAGTGTATCACAGTATTTT.

V gene TRBV27 combines with J gene TRBJ2-7; unclear D gene. The CDR3 contains 13 residues. Trimming removed 5 bases from V and 3 bases from J, with 11 bases in between. Germline CDR1 and CDR2: MNHEY and SMNVEV (reference sequence). CDR3 in DNA: TGTGCCAGCAGTCCCCCCCGGTTCTACGAGCAGTACTTC. Protein sequence: CASSPPRFYEQYF.

The chain combines TRBV28 with TRBJ1-4; 7 nucleotides agree with TRBD1. The CDR3 is made up of 15 amino acids. In germline, CDR1 is MDHEN, CDR2 SYDVKM. With V trimmed by 2 bases and J by 2 bases, 2 bases remained unmatched. The CDR3 here is CASSLTQGTNEKLFF. The CDR3 DNA is TGTGCCAGCAGTTTAACACAGGGGACTAATGAAAAACTGTTTTTT.

The DNA for the CDR3 is TGTGCCAGCAGCTTAGCATTACAGGCTTACGAGCAGTACTTC. This encodes CASSLALQAYEQYF. This chain joins TRBV7-8 and TRBJ2-7; maybe TRBD1 (5 bases). The CDR3 is 14 amino acids. CDR1 SGHVS and CDR2 FQNEAQ come from the germline V gene. V lost 0 bases and J lost 4, with 10 bases in between.

The rearrangement links TRBV19 to TRBJ1-2; TRBD1 is a possible D gene (5 bases). Trimming took off 5 bases at V and 4 bases at J, with 14 bases between the two ends. Looked up from germline, CDR1 is LNHDA and CDR2 is SQIVND (reference sequence). This CDR3 is built from 14 residues. CDR3: CASSFLQATYGYTF. In DNA form, the CDR3 reads TGTGCCAGTAGTTTTCTACAGGCCACCTATGGCTACACCTTC.

V is TRBV6-5 and J is TRBJ2-7; 11 bases match TRBD2. J lost 4 bases, V lost 0 bases, and 5 bases had no gene match. This CDR3 is 16 amino acids long. Germline V gene data show CDR1 as MNHEY and CDR2 as SVGAGI. Here the CDR3 DNA reads TGTGCCAGCAGTTACTCCCGACTAGCGGGGTCGTACGAGCAGTACTTC. Translated: CASSYSRLAGSYEQYF.

The chain is built from TRBV30 and TRBJ1-4; the D gene is possibly TRBD1 (5 bases). The CDR3 runs 15 residues. Trimming took off 1 base at V and 3 bases at J, with 12 bases between the two ends. CDR1 and CDR2 (germline): GTSNPN, SVGIG (reference sequence). For the CDR3, the DNA is TGTGCCTGGAGTGGCGTCCTAGGGGCTAATGAAAAACTGTTTTTT. Translation: CAWSGVLGANEKLFF.

This sequence joins TRBV19 and TRBJ1-5; the D gene is possibly TRBD1 (5 bases). V shed 5 bases and J shed 5 bases, with 10 bases lying between them. There are 13 residues in the CDR3. Germline lookup yields CDR1 LNHDA and CDR2 SQIVND (reference sequence). CDR3 protein: CASSQAGDQPQHF. The CDR3 DNA is TGTGCCAGTAGTCAGGCGGGGGATCAGCCCCAGCATTTT.

The chain couples TRBV28 to TRBJ2-7, with 11 bases matching TRBD2. V trimming: 1 base; J trimming: 1 base; junction bases outside the gene matches: 3. The V gene's germline CDR1 is MDHEN and CDR2 SYDVKM. This CDR3 is built from 16 residues. Here the CDR3 DNA reads TGTGCCAGCAGTTTATTTAGCGGGGGGGCTTCCTACGAGCAGTACTTC. This sequence encodes CASSLFSGGASYEQYF.

The chain has TRBV7-2 and TRBJ2-2, with 10 bases matching TRBD2. The CDR3 loop spans 16 amino acids. Per the germline V gene, CDR1 is SGHTA and CDR2 is FQGNSA. Trimming cost V 2 bases and J 4 bases; bases outside gene matches: 4. CDR3 DNA sequence: TGTGCCAGCAGCTTATCCTCTAGCGGGAGCACCGGGGAGCTGTTTTTT. Its protein is CASSLSSSGSTGELFF.

The CDR3 region has the DNA TGTGCCAGCTCACCCGGACAGGGAATGGTCACCGGGGAGCTGTTTTTT. Its protein is CASSPGQGMVTGELFF. The V and J genes are TRBV18 and TRBJ2-2; 8 bases fit TRBD1. Germline loops: CDR1 KGHSH, CDR2 LQKENI. This CDR3 is built from 16 residues. V lost 3 bases and J lost 4; bases outside the gene matches: 7.

The chain joins TRBV18 to TRBJ1-1, with 10 nucleotides matching TRBD1. Trimming at V came to 3 bases and at J to 1 base, leaving 5 bases not matched to a gene. The CDR3 consists of 16 residues. From germline, CDR1 is KGHSH and CDR2 LQKENI. CDR3 bases: TGTGCCAGCTCACCCCTTAGGACAGGGGGGAACACTGAAGCTTTCTTT. Translated, it gives CASSPLRTGGNTEAFF.

This chain links TRBV28 with TRBJ1-4, with TRBD1 identical over 7 bases. The CDR3 covers 14 residues. In germline, CDR1 is MDHEN, CDR2 SYDVKM. V was clipped by 6 bases and J by 7 bases; unmatched bases: 8. The CDR3 sequence: CASSRGTDSEKLFF. CDR3 in DNA: TGTGCCAGCAGCCGTGGGACAGACTCTGAAAAACTGTTTTTT.

The rearrangement joins TRBV7-2 to TRBJ1-3; D ambiguous. The CDR3 is made up of 16 amino acids. The V end lost 5 bases, the J end lost 2 bases, and 16 bases lay between the germline ends. Germline-derived CDR1 and CDR2 are SGHTA and FQGNSA. The CDR3 loop reads CASSRLGPVAGNTIYF. CDR3 DNA sequence: TGTGCCAGCAGCCGCCTGGGCCCGGTGGCTGGAAACACCATATATTTT.

This chain uses TRBV10-3 with TRBJ1-1; D unclear. Germline V gene lookup returns CDR1 ENHRY and CDR2 SYGVKD. There are 13 residues in the CDR3. V lost 7 bases and J 1 base, leaving 10 bases between the germline ends. The CDR3 region is CAITDTWNTEAFF. The CDR3 bases are TGTGCCATCACAGACACCTGGAACACTGAAGCTTTCTTT.

The V and J genes are TRBV23-1 and TRBJ1-5; a weak D match, TRBD1 (5 bases). TRBV23-1 is known as an ORF, though its function is uncertain. The CDR3 contains 18 residues. Deletions cut 4 bases from V and 2 bases from J, with 21 bases between. CDR3 nucleotide sequence: TGCGCCAGCAGTCGCACGTCGCGGGGGTGTACTCGCAATCAGCCCCAGCATTTT. It is translated as CASSRTSRGCTRNQPQHF.

J is TRBJ2-1 and V is TRBV14; D perhaps matches TRBD1 (5 bases). Trimming pared 0 bases from V and 5 bases from J, leaving 8 bases between. The CDR3 loop spans 14 amino acids. The germline gives CDR1 SGHDN, CDR2 FVKESK. CDR3 sequence (DNA): TGTGCCAGCAGCCAAGAGGGGCCAAACAATGAGCAGTTCTTC. Translation: CASSQEGPNNEQFF.